These T cell receptor beta chains were read from a single sample in a study of cytomegalovirus exposure and HLA in healthy donors. Profiling relied on immunoSEQ multiplex PCR, and the TCRdb table lists in-frame clones only, not all of them. The sample has about 110,000 clones; about 85% are singletons. Input material: PBMCs. Receptors were obtained from a woman aged 18-29 years in good health and CMV-seronegative. Both conserved end residues are part of each CDR3. Fields, in order: V gene, J gene, CDR3 length, D gene, clone size, CDR3 DNA, CDR3 protein. D genes are given only for firm matches. Size is omitted from some rows. Given values are once, few, many or a class for expanded clones.

v_call: TRBV29-1; j_call: TRBJ2-3; cdr3_length: 15; d_call: TRBD1; clone_size: NA; cdr3_nt: TGCAGCGTTGCGGCGCAGGGGGTATTTACAGATACGCAGTATTTT; cdr3_aa: CSVAAQGVFTDTQYF
v_call: TRBV10-1; j_call: TRBJ1-5; cdr3_length: 15; d_call: NA; clone_size: NA; cdr3_nt: TGCGCCATCACCTCATCGGGGTCGTTGGAACAGCCCCAGCATTTT; cdr3_aa: CAITSSGSLEQPQHF
v_call: TRBV2; j_call: TRBJ1-2; cdr3_length: 14; d_call: TRBD1; clone_size: once; cdr3_nt: TGTGCCAGCAGTGAAAAAAGGGGGCGGGATGGCTACACCTTC; cdr3_aa: CASSEKRGRDGYTF
v_call: TRBV11-2; j_call: TRBJ2-1; cdr3_length: 15; d_call: TRBD2; clone_size: NA; cdr3_nt: TGTGCCAGCAGCATCCGACTAGCCCAATACAATGAGCAGTTCTTC; cdr3_aa: CASSIRLAQYNEQFF
v_call: TRBV7-3; j_call: TRBJ2-7; cdr3_length: 14; d_call: NA; clone_size: NA; cdr3_nt: TGTGCCAGCAGCTTATTATCAGGGGACTACGAGCAGTACTTC; cdr3_aa: CASSLLSGDYEQYF
v_call: TRBV5-4; j_call: TRBJ1-4; cdr3_length: 17; d_call: TRBD1; clone_size: NA; cdr3_nt: TGTGCCAGCAGCTCACAAGACTTACCGGGACAGTACGAAAAACTGTTTTTT; cdr3_aa: CASSSQDLPGQYEKLFF
v_call: TRBV11-2; j_call: TRBJ1-2; cdr3_length: 13; d_call: NA; clone_size: NA; cdr3_nt: TGTGCCAGCAGCCTGGGGACATATTATGGCTACACCTTC; cdr3_aa: CASSLGTYYGYTF
v_call: TRBV21-1; j_call: TRBJ2-5; cdr3_length: 13; d_call: NA; clone_size: NA; cdr3_nt: TGTGCCAGCCCTGCCCCTAAGCTTCGGACCCAGTACTTC; cdr3_aa: CASPAPKLRTQYF
v_call: TRBV19; j_call: TRBJ1-2; cdr3_length: 15; d_call: TRBD1; clone_size: NA; cdr3_nt: TGTGCCAGTACCCCAAGGGACAGGGGAGATTATGGCTACACCTTC; cdr3_aa: CASTPRDRGDYGYTF
v_call: TRBV7-6; j_call: TRBJ1-1; cdr3_length: 12; d_call: NA; clone_size: once; cdr3_nt: TGTGCCAGCAGCTATGGGGCCGCTGAAGCTTTCTTT; cdr3_aa: CASSYGAAEAFF
v_call: TRBV13; j_call: TRBJ1-6; cdr3_length: 12; d_call: NA; clone_size: NA; cdr3_nt: TGTGCCAGCAGCTCGGGGGTGGACAACCTCCACTTT; cdr3_aa: CASSSGVDNLHF
v_call: TRBV27; j_call: TRBJ2-1; cdr3_length: 19; d_call: TRBD2; clone_size: NA; cdr3_nt: TGTGCCAGCAGTTCAACCGGGACTAGAGATTGGGGCTCCTACAATGAGCAGTTCTTC; cdr3_aa: CASSSTGTRDWGSYNEQFF
v_call: TRBV5-1; j_call: TRBJ1-1; cdr3_length: 14; d_call: NA; clone_size: NA; cdr3_nt: TGCGCCAGCAGCCCCGGACTCAGGAACACTGAAGCTTTCTTT; cdr3_aa: CASSPGLRNTEAFF
v_call: TRBV25-1; j_call: TRBJ2-7; cdr3_length: 17; d_call: NA; clone_size: NA; cdr3_nt: TGTGCCAGCAGTGAGGGCAGGGGTGCCATCCTCTCCTACGAGCAGTACTTC; cdr3_aa: CASSEGRGAILSYEQYF
v_call: TRBV6-5; j_call: TRBJ1-5; cdr3_length: 12; d_call: NA; clone_size: NA; cdr3_nt: TGTGCCAGCGCGACGGGGGGACAGCCCCAGCATTTT; cdr3_aa: CASATGGQPQHF
v_call: TRBV4-2; j_call: TRBJ2-7; cdr3_length: 15; d_call: TRBD2; clone_size: NA; cdr3_nt: TGTGCCAGCAGCCAAGGGACTAGCGGGGGATACGAGCAGTACTTC; cdr3_aa: CASSQGTSGGYEQYF
v_call: TRBV7-9; j_call: TRBJ2-3; cdr3_length: 15; d_call: NA; clone_size: NA; cdr3_nt: TGTGCCAGCAGCCCACGACGGGAGATTCCAGATACGCAGTATTTT; cdr3_aa: CASSPRREIPDTQYF
v_call: TRBV10-2; j_call: TRBJ2-2; cdr3_length: 14; d_call: NA; clone_size: NA; cdr3_nt: TGCGCCAGCAGTTCGGGGGATAACACCGGGGAGCTGTTTTTT; cdr3_aa: CASSSGDNTGELFF
v_call: TRBV10-2; j_call: TRBJ2-7; cdr3_length: 13; d_call: NA; clone_size: NA; cdr3_nt: TGCGCCACCCTTTTGACAGTACCGTACGAGCAGTACTTC; cdr3_aa: CATLLTVPYEQYF
v_call: TRBV7-8; j_call: TRBJ1-2; cdr3_length: 17; d_call: TRBD1; clone_size: NA; cdr3_nt: TGTGCCAGCAGCTTAGTACCCTGGACAGGGAAAATCTATGGCTACACCTTC; cdr3_aa: CASSLVPWTGKIYGYTF
v_call: TRBV19; j_call: TRBJ1-6; cdr3_length: 11; d_call: TRBD1; clone_size: NA; cdr3_nt: TGTGCCAGTATGGGGACAGGGGAGCTCCACTTT; cdr3_aa: CASMGTGELHF
v_call: TRBV9; j_call: TRBJ1-2; cdr3_length: 14; d_call: NA; clone_size: once; cdr3_nt: TGTGCCAGCAGCTCGTACAGGGTCGGCTATGGCTACACCTTC; cdr3_aa: CASSSYRVGYGYTF
v_call: TRBV4-1; j_call: TRBJ2-3; cdr3_length: 13; d_call: NA; clone_size: NA; cdr3_nt: TGCGCCAGCAGGGGGCACGGCACAGATACGCAGTATTTT; cdr3_aa: CASRGHGTDTQYF
v_call: TRBV6-4; j_call: TRBJ2-3; cdr3_length: 15; d_call: NA; clone_size: once; cdr3_nt: TGTGCCAGCAGTACCTCAAGGGGCGGCATAGATACGCAGTATTTT; cdr3_aa: CASSTSRGGIDTQYF
v_call: TRBV5-6; j_call: TRBJ2-1; cdr3_length: 13; d_call: NA; clone_size: NA; cdr3_nt: TGTGCCAGCAGCCAGCGTCAGGGGTCTGAGCAGTTCTTC; cdr3_aa: CASSQRQGSEQFF
v_call: TRBV25-1; j_call: TRBJ1-4; cdr3_length: 16; d_call: NA; clone_size: NA; cdr3_nt: TGTGCCAGCAGTGAATCCAGGGATGGGCGCGATGAAAAACTGTTTTTT; cdr3_aa: CASSESRDGRDEKLFF
v_call: TRBV25-1; j_call: TRBJ2-3; cdr3_length: 17; d_call: TRBD2; clone_size: NA; cdr3_nt: TGTGCCAGCAGTGACCCTAGCGGGGGGGCTAACACAGATACGCAGTATTTT; cdr3_aa: CASSDPSGGANTDTQYF
v_call: TRBV9; j_call: TRBJ2-3; cdr3_length: 16; d_call: TRBD2; clone_size: NA; cdr3_nt: TGTGCCAGCAGCGTAGATAATCGGGGGGGCTTGGATACGCAGTATTTT; cdr3_aa: CASSVDNRGGLDTQYF
v_call: TRBV7-9; j_call: TRBJ1-6; cdr3_length: 14; d_call: NA; clone_size: NA; cdr3_nt: TGTGCCAGCAGACAGGCCTGGGGGGATTCACCCCTCCACTTT; cdr3_aa: CASRQAWGDSPLHF
v_call: TRBV25-1; j_call: TRBJ1-5; cdr3_length: 16; d_call: TRBD1; clone_size: few; cdr3_nt: TGTGCCAGCAGTCCCGGGACAGGGGACAGCAATCAGCCCCAGCATTTT; cdr3_aa: CASSPGTGDSNQPQHF